One T cell receptor beta chain is described in this entry. Original processing notes: Researchers report that nucleated cell counts were estimated from reference gene primer amplification. The assay was immunoSEQ multiplex PCR, and TCRdb's table has in-frame clones only and misses some. V and J calls and clone size are copied from that table; D and trimming were computed from the DNA. Of 110,000 to 150,000 clones detected, 79% appear once; the ten largest clones hold around 8.7%. V lost 3 bases and J lost 3, with 12 bases in between. Germline lookup yields CDR1 MNHEY and CDR2 SMNVEV (reference sequence). The CDR3 is made up of 14 amino acids. These data are taken from a study of blood T cell repertoires in COVID-19. Study in general: The United States, Italy and Spain provided the acute and convalescent COVID-19 samples. PBMCs, B-cell-depleted T cells, or T cells provided the cDNA or gDNA that made up the material.

The V call is TRBV27, the J call TRBJ2-7; TRBD2 might be the D (6 bases). This clonotype was sampled from a man between 45 and 60 years old with active or convalescent COVID-19. The specimen sequenced was peripheral blood. For the CDR3, the DNA is TGTGCCAGCAGTTTCGCGGGGAATCTCTACGAGCAGTACTTC. Amino acid sequence: CASSFAGNLYEQYF.